This TCR beta chain is drawn from a study of blood T cell repertoires in COVID-19. Measured with immunoSEQ multiplex PCR; TCRdb has only the in-frame clones, and not every one. Of under 250,000 clones detected, roughly 82% appear once; the ten largest clones hold approximately 6.2%. Per the germline V gene, CDR1 is MNHEY and CDR2 is SMNVEV (reference sequence). V shed 2 bases, J shed 6 bases, and the junction held 2 bases outside the gene matches. The CDR3 loop spans 13 amino acids. The sample taken for sequencing was peripheral blood. This chain uses TRBV27 with TRBJ1-2, with 8 bases identical to TRBD1. This TCR derives from an elderly woman with COVID-19, enrolled during active disease. The CDR3 DNA reads as TGTGCCAGCAGTTTACGACAGGGGCATGGCTACACCTTC. Encoded protein: CASSLRQGHGYTF.